The rows below give T cell receptor beta chains drawn from one sample of a study of shared clonotypes between healthy human individuals. This table comes from immunoSEQ multiplex PCR, and its TCRdb copy is limited to in-frame clones, with some not included. This sample has roughly 500,000 clones, with 79% found just once. Source material: PBMCs. The receptors stem from a woman aged 35 to 49 in good health. Some clones in this sample may be carry-over from other donors' samples. CDR3s include the opening cysteine and the closing phenylalanine or tryptophan. Each record gives: J gene, V gene, D gene, clone size, CDR3 DNA, CDR3 protein. The D gene is left open where the match is weak. Clone sizes are given selectively: once, few, many, or a class where the clone is expanded.

J: TRBJ2-2; V: TRBV2; D: .; size: .; DNA: TGTGCCAGCAGTCGGGACGCGAACGCCGGGGAGCTGTTTTTT; CDR3: CASSRDANAGELFF
J: TRBJ2-7; V: TRBV5-4; D: .; size: .; DNA: TGTGCCAGCAGCACCGCAGGGGATCGGTACGAGCAGTACTTC; CDR3: CASSTAGDRYEQYF
J: TRBJ2-3; V: TRBV5-1; D: .; size: .; DNA: TGCGCCAGCAGCCTAGGACAGAGCACAGATACGCAGTATTTT; CDR3: CASSLGQSTDTQYF
J: TRBJ1-1; V: TRBV7-6; D: .; size: once; DNA: TGTGCCAGCAGCTTCGGGACGAAGAACACTGAAGCTTTCTTT; CDR3: CASSFGTKNTEAFF
J: TRBJ2-7; V: TRBV28; D: .; size: .; DNA: TGTGCCAGCCGAAAACCCCCCGAGCAGTACTTC; CDR3: CASRKPPEQYF
J: TRBJ2-7; V: TRBV5-4; D: .; size: .; DNA: TGTGCCAGCAGCTTGGACGGAAACTACGAGCAGTACTTC; CDR3: CASSLDGNYEQYF
J: TRBJ1-6; V: TRBV6-1; D: .; size: .; DNA: TGTGCCAGCCTGCCTCTGAGGGCGGGAAATTCACCCCTCCACTTT; CDR3: CASLPLRAGNSPLHF
J: TRBJ2-3; V: TRBV5-1; D: .; size: .; DNA: TGCGCCAGCAGCTTCGGGGATAGCACAGATACGCAGTATTTT; CDR3: CASSFGDSTDTQYF
J: TRBJ1-1; V: TRBV2; D: TRBD1; size: .; DNA: TGTGCCAGCAGTGCGGACAGGGGAAACACTGAAGCTTTCTTT; CDR3: CASSADRGNTEAFF
J: TRBJ2-5; V: TRBV19; D: TRBD2; size: .; DNA: TGTGCCAGTAGTATACCAGGACTAGCGGGAGGAGAGACCCAGTACTTC; CDR3: CASSIPGLAGGETQYF
J: TRBJ1-5; V: TRBV14; D: .; size: many; DNA: TGTGCCAGCAGCCACCCGACACTTCAGGGCGTCTTCGGCAATCAGCCCCAGCATTTT; CDR3: CASSHPTLQGVFGNQPQHF
J: TRBJ2-7; V: TRBV25-1; D: .; size: .; DNA: TGTGCCAGCAGTGTCGCCGGAACCTACGAGCAGTACTTC; CDR3: CASSVAGTYEQYF
J: TRBJ1-5; V: TRBV9; D: .; size: .; DNA: TGTGCCAGCAGCCCCCGGCCGGGGGGTGACCAGCCCCAGCATTTT; CDR3: CASSPRPGGDQPQHF
J: TRBJ2-2; V: TRBV10-3; D: .; size: .; DNA: TGTGCCATCAGTGTTGGGGGGACAGCGAACACCGGGGAGCTGTTTTTT; CDR3: CAISVGGTANTGELFF
J: TRBJ2-1; V: TRBV28; D: .; size: .; DNA: TGTGCCAGCAAGGTTCGGGACCTTAACGGGAGGCAGTTCTTC; CDR3: CASKVRDLNGRQFF
J: TRBJ2-2; V: TRBV11-2; D: .; size: .; DNA: TGTGCCAGCAGCCCTACCGGGGAGCTGTTTTTT; CDR3: CASSPTGELFF
J: TRBJ2-7; V: TRBV7-2; D: .; size: .; DNA: TGTGCCAGCAGCCCCAAAGGACAGTACCACGAGCAGTACTTC; CDR3: CASSPKGQYHEQYF
J: TRBJ1-3; V: TRBV30; D: TRBD1; size: .; DNA: TGTGCCTGGCAGGGGGCGCCAGGAAACACCATATATTTT; CDR3: CAWQGAPGNTIYF
J: TRBJ2-3; V: TRBV7-2; D: .; size: .; DNA: TGTGCCAGCCTGGGAGGACTTACGCAGTATTTT; CDR3: CASLGGLTQYF
J: TRBJ2-1; V: TRBV6-6; D: .; size: .; DNA: TGTGCCAGCAGTCCGAGAGGGTTGGCCTACAATGAGCAGTTCTTC; CDR3: CASSPRGLAYNEQFF
J: TRBJ2-5; V: TRBV4-2; D: TRBD2; size: once; DNA: TGTGCCAGCAGCCAAGTACTAGCGGGAGGGCAAGAGACCCAGTACTTC; CDR3: CASSQVLAGGQETQYF
J: TRBJ1-3; V: TRBV5-1; D: .; size: .; DNA: TGCGCCAGCACCGTGGGAATCCAGAGCTCTGGAAACACCATATATTTT; CDR3: CASTVGIQSSGNTIYF
J: TRBJ2-7; V: TRBV15; D: .; size: once; DNA: TGTGCCACCAGCAGAACCGGGACGGGGGACTCCTACGAGCAGTACTTC; CDR3: CATSRTGTGDSYEQYF
J: TRBJ2-7; V: TRBV10-3; D: .; size: once; DNA: TGTGCCATCAGGGGTCCCTACGAGCAGTACTTC; CDR3: CAIRGPYEQYF
J: TRBJ2-5; V: TRBV2; D: .; size: .; DNA: TGTGCCAGCAGGACGACAGGGCGGGGAGAGACCCAGTACTTC; CDR3: CASRTTGRGETQYF
J: TRBJ1-4; V: TRBV5-1; D: TRBD1; size: .; DNA: TGCGCCAGCAGCTTGGTGACAGGGGGCCCTGAAAAACTGTTTTTT; CDR3: CASSLVTGGPEKLFF